This TCR beta chain was identified during a study of cytomegalovirus exposure and HLA in healthy donors. Study-level points and caveats: Previously analyzed data showed that most TCR beta V segments were productive at a frequency of about 87% or about 30%. As immune exposure information, only CMV serostatus was available.

With respect to this clone: The antigen remains unidentified.

The PCR was carried out with 60 Vbeta primers and 13 Jbeta primers. The method was immunoSEQ multiplex PCR; TCRdb's version includes in-frame clones alone and lacks a portion of them. The sample shows about 120,000 clones, and under 2% sits with its ten largest clones. Trimming took off 6 bases at V and 5 bases at J, with 10 bases between the two ends. The CDR3 loop spans 11 amino acids. Germline loops: CDR1 DFQATT, CDR2 SNEGSKA (reference sequence). The sequencing sample was made of PBMCs. The source is a woman aged 40-49 years in good health and CMV-seropositive. The V gene is TRBV20-1, the J gene TRBJ2-5; the D gene is possibly TRBD2 (5 bases). CDR3 residues: CSASGGETQYF. The CDR3 bases are TGCAGTGCCTCCGGCGGGGAGACCCAGTACTTC.